This TCR beta chain appears in the sequencing data of a study of immune cell composition in non-small cell lung cancer. Study at large: Tumours were mainly lung adenocarcinoma or squamous cell carcinoma.

Points on this clone: Its target is unknown.

This CDR3 has 16 residues. V was pared by 5 bases and J by 7 bases, with 8 bases of the junction left unmatched. Germline values: CDR1 SGHTA, CDR2 FQGNSA. General study findings and limits: Dominant in vivo tumour-associated clones were not shown to share tumour-reactive sequences.

Produced via immunoSEQ multiplex PCR; TCRdb's table is partial and in-frame only. The sample records about 2,100 clones, roughly 77% being singletons. The sequence derives from a human donor with non-small cell lung cancer. Sequencing was done on a sample of lung tumor tissue. The chain employs TRBV7-2 and TRBJ2-2; TRBD2 matches 12 bases. Here the CDR3 reads CASSPRLAGVHGELFF. The CDR3 nucleotides are TGTGCCAGCAGCCCCAGACTAGCGGGAGTTCACGGGGAGCTGTTTTTT.